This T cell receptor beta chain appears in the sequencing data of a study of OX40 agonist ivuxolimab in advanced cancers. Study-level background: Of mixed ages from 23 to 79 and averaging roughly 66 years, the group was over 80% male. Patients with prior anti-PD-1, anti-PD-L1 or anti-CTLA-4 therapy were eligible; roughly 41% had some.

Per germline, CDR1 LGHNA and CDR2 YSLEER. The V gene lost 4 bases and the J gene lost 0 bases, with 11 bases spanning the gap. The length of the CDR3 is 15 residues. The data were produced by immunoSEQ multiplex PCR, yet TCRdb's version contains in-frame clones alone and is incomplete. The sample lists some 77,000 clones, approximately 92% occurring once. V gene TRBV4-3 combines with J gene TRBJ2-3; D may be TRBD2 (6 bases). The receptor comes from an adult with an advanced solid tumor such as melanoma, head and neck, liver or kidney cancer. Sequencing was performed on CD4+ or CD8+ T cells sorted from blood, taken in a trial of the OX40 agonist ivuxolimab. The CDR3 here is CASSRGDASTDTQYF. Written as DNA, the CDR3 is TGCGCCAGCAGCCGGGGGGACGCTAGCACAGATACGCAGTATTTT.